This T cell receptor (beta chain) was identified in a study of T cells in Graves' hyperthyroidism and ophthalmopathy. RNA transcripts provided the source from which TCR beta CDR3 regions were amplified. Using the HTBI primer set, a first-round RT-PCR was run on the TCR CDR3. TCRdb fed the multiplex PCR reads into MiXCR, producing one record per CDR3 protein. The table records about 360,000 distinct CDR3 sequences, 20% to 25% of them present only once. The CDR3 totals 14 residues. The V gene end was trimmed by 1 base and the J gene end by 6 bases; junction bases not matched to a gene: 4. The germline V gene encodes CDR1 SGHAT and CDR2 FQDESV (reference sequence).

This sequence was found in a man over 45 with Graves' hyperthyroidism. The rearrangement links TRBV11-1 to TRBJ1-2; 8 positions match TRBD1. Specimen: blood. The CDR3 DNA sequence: TGTGCCAGCAGCTTAGGATCGGACAGGGATGGCTACACCTTC. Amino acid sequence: CASSLGSDRDGYTF.